This is a list of T cell receptor beta chains from one sample in a study of T-cell reconstitution after alpha-beta-depleted transplantation in children. TCRdb reanalysed the PCR reads using MiXCR and keeps one entry per CDR3 protein. The top ten hold 3.5% to 4.5% of the sample, which has about 350,000 distinct CDR3 sequences, about 14% seen once. Here the sequenced sample was PBMCs, taken from the stem cell graft. The receptors were gathered from a human donor who donated a stem cell graft to a child with Fanconi anemia. Both conserved end residues are part of each CDR3. D genes are given only for firm matches. Rows may omit the clone size; those that give it use once, few, many or a size class.

>many|.|TRBJ2-7|TRBV7-6
TGTGCCAGCAGCTTAGGGGTCGGGACCAGATACGAGCAGTACTTC
CASSLGVGTRYEQYF
>.|.|TRBJ2-5|TRBV27
TGTGCCAGCCGGACACCTTTGGGGGAGACCCAGTACTTC
CASRTPLGETQYF
>.|.|TRBJ1-1|TRBV10-3
TGTGCCATCAGTGAGGTGGCGGAGGGGATGGACACTGAAGCTTTCTTT
CAISEVAEGMDTEAFF
>.|.|TRBJ1-4|TRBV20-1
TGCAGTGCTAGAGACAGGAGAAATGAAAAACTGTTTTTT
CSARDRRNEKLFF
>.|.|TRBJ2-3|TRBV6-2/TRBV6-3
TGTGCCAGCAGACCCGGGACAACTTACACAGATACGCAGTATTTT
CASRPGTTYTDTQYF
>.|TRBD2|TRBJ2-7|TRBV6-1
TGTGCCAGCAGGAGGGGGCTAGCGGGGGATACCTACGAGCAGTACTTC
CASRRGLAGDTYEQYF
>few|.|TRBJ2-5|TRBV12-3/TRBV12-4
TGTGCCAGCAGTTTACGTCCCTCGGGTTTAGAGACCCAGTACTTC
CASSLRPSGLETQYF
>.|TRBD1|TRBJ1-2|TRBV12-3/TRBV12-4
TGTGCCAGCAGTTCCCTCCGGGACAGCTACAGCTATGGCTACACCTTC
CASSSLRDSYSYGYTF
>.|.|TRBJ1-2|TRBV20-1
TGCAGTGCTTACGACACCCCCGGTGGCTACACCTTC
CSAYDTPGGYTF
>many|.|TRBJ2-2|TRBV29-1
TGCAGCGTTCCCGACGGGAACACCGGGGAGCTGTTTTTT
CSVPDGNTGELFF
>.|.|TRBJ1-2|TRBV2
TGTGCCAGCGGGGAGTCTGGCTACACCTTC
CASGESGYTF
>few|.|TRBJ1-5|TRBV12-3/TRBV12-4
TGTGCCAGCAGTACAACAGGGAACCAGCCCCAGCATTTT
CASSTTGNQPQHF
>many|TRBD1|TRBJ1-4|TRBV29-1
TGCAGCGTTGAAGGGCGGACAGGGGCTAATGAAAAACTGTTTTTT
CSVEGRTGANEKLFF
>few|.|TRBJ1-1|TRBV25-1
TGTGCCAGCAGTGGGGTTGGGGGGAACACTGAAGCTTTCTTT
CASSGVGGNTEAFF
>few|.|TRBJ2-1|TRBV5-1
TGCGCCAGCAGTTTACAGAGCCACAATGAGCAGTTCTTC
CASSLQSHNEQFF
>few|.|TRBJ2-1|TRBV12-3/TRBV12-4
TGTGCCAGCACCCCCGAGGGTTACAATGAGCAGTTCTTC
CASTPEGYNEQFF
>.|.|TRBJ2-1|TRBV5-1
TGCGCCAGCAGCTTGGCCACCCTGAGTGACAGCTACAATGAGCAGTTCTTC
CASSLATLSDSYNEQFF
>.|.|TRBJ1-1|TRBV5-1
TGCGCCAGCAGCTTCACACCCCACACTGAAGCTTTCTTT
CASSFTPHTEAFF
>few|TRBD1|TRBJ1-5|TRBV19
TGTGCCAGTAGTAAGGACAGGGACCAGCCCCAGCATTTT
CASSKDRDQPQHF
>few|.|TRBJ2-7|TRBV10-2
TGCGCCAGCAGTGACACTTCTCTCCCCTACGAGCAGTACTTC
CASSDTSLPYEQYF
>many|.|TRBJ2-1|TRBV3-1
TGTGCCAGCAGCCAAGCGGCCACGAATGAGCAGTTCTTC
CASSQAATNEQFF
>.|TRBD1|TRBJ1-2|TRBV7-2
TGTGCCAGCAGCTCAGCTGGACAGGGGATTCACTATGGCTACACCTTC
CASSSAGQGIHYGYTF
>few|TRBD2|TRBJ2-1|TRBV7-7
TGTGCTAGCAGCTTATCGCGGGGGGCTGGCTTCAATGAGCAGTTCTTC
CASSLSRGAGFNEQFF
>many|TRBD1|TRBJ1-2|TRBV6-2/TRBV6-3
TGTGCCAGCAGTTACGGGACAGGGTTAAGGTTACGACGTGGCTACACCTTC
CASSYGTGLRLRRGYTF
>few|.|TRBJ1-5|TRBV12-3/TRBV12-4
TGTGCCAGCAGGCCGGGGGCGGTGGGGCAGCCCCAGCATTTT
CASRPGAVGQPQHF
>few|.|TRBJ2-3|TRBV20-1
TGCAGTGCGAGGGACCCCCTTACAGATACGCAGTATTTT
CSARDPLTDTQYF
>.|.|TRBJ2-1|TRBV10-3
TGTGCCATCAGTGACGGCCCCAGCTCCTACAATGAGCAGTTCTTC
CAISDGPSSYNEQFF
>.|.|TRBJ1-5|TRBV12-3/TRBV12-4
TGTGCCAGCAGTTTTGGGGATCTCAATCAGCCCCAGCATTTT
CASSFGDLNQPQHF
>many|.|TRBJ2-2|TRBV4-3
TGCGCCAGCAGCTTTCGGAGCCAGGGAACCGGGGAGCTGTTTTTT
CASSFRSQGTGELFF
>many|TRBD2|TRBJ2-1|TRBV27
TGTGCCAGCACCGGAGCGGGGGCACTTCTCAATGAGCAGTTCTTC
CASTGAGALLNEQFF
>.|.|TRBJ1-2|TRBV20-1
TGCAGTGCTAGTAGGCAGGGCCCAAGAAATAACTATGGCTACACCTTC
CSASRQGPRNNYGYTF
>.|.|TRBJ2-2|TRBV12-3/TRBV12-4
TGTGCCAGCAATAACCTGGAGGGGGAGCTGTTTTTT
CASNNLEGELFF
>many|.|TRBJ2-3|TRBV6-2/TRBV6-3
TGTGCCAGCAGTTTGACACGCACAGATACGCAGTATTTT
CASSLTRTDTQYF
>few|.|TRBJ2-3|TRBV24-1
TGTGCCACCAGTGAATTAAGTGGCACAGATACGCAGTATTTT
CATSELSGTDTQYF
>.|TRBD1|TRBJ1-2|TRBV28
TGTGCCAGCAACCTAGGGACAGGGGGATTTGGCTACACCTTC
CASNLGTGGFGYTF
>few|.|TRBJ1-4|TRBV5-1
TGCGCCAGCAGCCGGGACACTTCAACTAATGAAAAACTGTTTTTT
CASSRDTSTNEKLFF
>.|.|TRBJ2-1|TRBV11-2
TGTGCCAGCAGCTTAGATCGGTTACAGGGACTCTCCAATGAGCAGTTCTTC
CASSLDRLQGLSNEQFF
>many|.|TRBJ2-1|TRBV5-1
TGCGCCAGCAGCTTGGTTTCCCGAGAGCAGTTCTTC
CASSLVSREQFF
>.|.|TRBJ2-1|TRBV12-3/TRBV12-4
TGTGCCAGCAGTTTGTCTCTCTACAATGAGCAGTTCTTC
CASSLSLYNEQFF
>few|TRBD2|TRBJ2-1|TRBV13
TGTGCCAGCAGCTTAGAGGGACTACCGAACAATGAGCAGTTCTTC
CASSLEGLPNNEQFF
>few|TRBD1|TRBJ2-3|TRBV20-1
TGCAGTGCCACCGGGACAGCCAACACAGATACGCAGTATTTT
CSATGTANTDTQYF
>many|.|TRBJ2-6|TRBV12-3/TRBV12-4
TGTGCCAGCAGCTTAGATTCTTCTGGGGCCAACGTCCTGACTTTC
CASSLDSSGANVLTF